The clone carrying this T cell receptor (beta chain) was recorded once. Its antigen is not known. The PCR ran on 60 Vbeta and 13 Jbeta primers. Some clones are missing from TCRdb's copy, which holds only in-frame ones; the method was immunoSEQ multiplex PCR. Here the sample spans about 95,000 clones, about 75% being singletons. These data originate in a study of cytomegalovirus exposure and HLA in healthy donors. Overall study context: As released early, the data held roughly 85 million unique TCRs from HLA-typed donors.

Study-level results: For TCR beta chains, V- and J-gene trimming was later linked to a missense DCLRE1C variant.

From germline, CDR1 is SNHLY and CDR2 FYNNEI. V shed 5 bases and J shed 0 bases, with 8 bases lying between them. This CDR3 contains 15 residues. This receptor was taken from a woman between 35 and 50 years old in good health and CMV-seronegative. Sequencing input: PBMCs. The rearrangement links TRBV2 to TRBJ2-6; D is undetermined. As DNA, the CDR3 is TGTGCCAGCAGTTCACAAAGCTCTGGGGCCAACGTCCTGACTTTC. It yields the protein CASSSQSSGANVLTF.